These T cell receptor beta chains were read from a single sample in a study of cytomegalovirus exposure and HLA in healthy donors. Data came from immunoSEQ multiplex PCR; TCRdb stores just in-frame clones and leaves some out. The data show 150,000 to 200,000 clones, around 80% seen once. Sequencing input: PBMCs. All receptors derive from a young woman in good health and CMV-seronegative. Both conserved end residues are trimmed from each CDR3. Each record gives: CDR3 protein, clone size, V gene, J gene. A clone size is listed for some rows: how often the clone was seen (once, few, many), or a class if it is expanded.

CDR3 protein: ATSRGFGTGVTGELF; clone size: once; V gene: TRBV15; J gene: TRBJ2-2
CDR3 protein: ASSQDNHEQY; clone size: .; V gene: TRBV4-2; J gene: .
CDR3 protein: ASIDRGGSKNIQY; clone size: .; V gene: TRBV6-1; J gene: TRBJ2-4
CDR3 protein: ASSQGMGMSSGQEQY; clone size: .; V gene: TRBV4-2; J gene: TRBJ2-7
CDR3 protein: ASSRTGNSNEQY; clone size: .; V gene: TRBV6-5; J gene: TRBJ2-7
CDR3 protein: ASGWDRGQDTQY; clone size: .; V gene: TRBV2; J gene: TRBJ2-3
CDR3 protein: ASTIGGADYGYT; clone size: .; V gene: TRBV5-6; J gene: TRBJ1-2
CDR3 protein: ASSSGETQY; clone size: .; V gene: TRBV10-1; J gene: TRBJ2-5
CDR3 protein: ASRMRDTEAF; clone size: many; V gene: TRBV6-1; J gene: TRBJ1-1
CDR3 protein: ASRRTRDSPLH; clone size: .; V gene: TRBV27; J gene: TRBJ1-6
CDR3 protein: ASSPQDTAPNTEAF; clone size: .; V gene: TRBV7-9; J gene: TRBJ1-1
CDR3 protein: ASSLGGEQY; clone size: .; V gene: TRBV27; J gene: TRBJ2-7
CDR3 protein: ASTPRSGASSYNEQF; clone size: .; V gene: TRBV14; J gene: TRBJ2-1
CDR3 protein: ASSEAGLSGNTIY; clone size: .; V gene: TRBV6-1; J gene: TRBJ1-3
CDR3 protein: ASSAGQGNSGNTIY; clone size: .; V gene: TRBV7-8; J gene: TRBJ1-3
CDR3 protein: ASSEGRTGGWETQY; clone size: few; V gene: TRBV6-1; J gene: TRBJ2-5
CDR3 protein: ASSFDREPYNEQF; clone size: .; V gene: TRBV28; J gene: TRBJ2-1
CDR3 protein: ASSPQPGVGSEQF; clone size: .; V gene: TRBV9; J gene: TRBJ2-1
CDR3 protein: ASSFSSVEQF; clone size: .; V gene: TRBV5-1; J gene: TRBJ2-1
CDR3 protein: ASSQVRTPGHVTDTQY; clone size: .; V gene: TRBV14; J gene: TRBJ2-3
CDR3 protein: AWRGGEGTGGYYGYT; clone size: once; V gene: TRBV30; J gene: TRBJ1-2
CDR3 protein: ASSKGQAISYEQY; clone size: .; V gene: TRBV11-1; J gene: TRBJ2-7
CDR3 protein: ASISRGYFTDTQY; clone size: once; V gene: TRBV28; J gene: TRBJ2-3
CDR3 protein: AWSGGGAEAF; clone size: .; V gene: TRBV30; J gene: TRBJ1-1
CDR3 protein: ASSDDRTMNTEAF; clone size: .; V gene: TRBV2; J gene: TRBJ1-1
CDR3 protein: ASSPGLAFNYEQY; clone size: .; V gene: TRBV28; J gene: TRBJ2-7
CDR3 protein: ASSLLGGGNQPQH; clone size: .; V gene: TRBV5-1; J gene: TRBJ1-5
CDR3 protein: AISESRTSGTYNEQF; clone size: .; V gene: TRBV10-3; J gene: TRBJ2-1
CDR3 protein: ASSPPTGRYEQY; clone size: .; V gene: TRBV18; J gene: TRBJ2-7
CDR3 protein: ASSSWGTGYEQY; clone size: .; V gene: TRBV11-2; J gene: TRBJ2-7
CDR3 protein: ASSETVEAF; clone size: .; V gene: TRBV6-1; J gene: TRBJ1-1
CDR3 protein: ASSDLPAGARSYNEQF; clone size: .; V gene: TRBV6-4; J gene: TRBJ2-1
CDR3 protein: ASSPRSEILFRAEQY; clone size: .; V gene: TRBV28; J gene: TRBJ2-7
CDR3 protein: ASKNRTSVPTNQY; clone size: .; V gene: TRBV5-1; J gene: TRBJ2-7
CDR3 protein: AISESQDTEAF; clone size: .; V gene: TRBV10-3; J gene: TRBJ1-1
CDR3 protein: ASSIDSNEQF; clone size: .; V gene: TRBV5-4; J gene: TRBJ2-1
CDR3 protein: ASSFYGPGLAEPWTQY; clone size: .; V gene: TRBV28; J gene: TRBJ2-5
CDR3 protein: ASSTGLASNEQY; clone size: .; V gene: TRBV28; J gene: TRBJ2-7
CDR3 protein: ASSEIPGGSGYT; clone size: .; V gene: TRBV2; J gene: TRBJ1-2
CDR3 protein: ASSHEREGDEQY; clone size: .; V gene: TRBV4-2; J gene: TRBJ2-7
CDR3 protein: ASSLLGDRAKTQY; clone size: .; V gene: TRBV6-5; J gene: TRBJ2-5
CDR3 protein: ASTHRDDGNQPQH; clone size: .; V gene: TRBV2; J gene: TRBJ1-5
CDR3 protein: ATRPPGGDYT; clone size: .; V gene: TRBV15; J gene: TRBJ1-2